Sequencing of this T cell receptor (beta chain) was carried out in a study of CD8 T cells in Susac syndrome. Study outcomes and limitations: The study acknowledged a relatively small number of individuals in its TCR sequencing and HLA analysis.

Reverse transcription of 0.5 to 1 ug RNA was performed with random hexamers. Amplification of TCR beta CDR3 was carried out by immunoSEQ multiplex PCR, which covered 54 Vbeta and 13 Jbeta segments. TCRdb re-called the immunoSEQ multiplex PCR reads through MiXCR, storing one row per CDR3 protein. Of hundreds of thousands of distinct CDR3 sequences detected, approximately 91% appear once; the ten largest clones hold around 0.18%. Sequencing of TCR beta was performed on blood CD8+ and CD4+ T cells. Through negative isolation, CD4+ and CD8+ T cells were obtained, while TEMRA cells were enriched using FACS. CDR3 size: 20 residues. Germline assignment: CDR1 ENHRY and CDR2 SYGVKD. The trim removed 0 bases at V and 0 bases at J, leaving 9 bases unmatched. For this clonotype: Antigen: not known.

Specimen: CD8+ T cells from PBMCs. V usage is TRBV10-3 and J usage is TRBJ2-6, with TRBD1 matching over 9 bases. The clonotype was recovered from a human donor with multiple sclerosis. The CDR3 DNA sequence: TGTGCCATCAGTGAGTCGTTTTCGGACAGGGGACCCTCTGGGGCCAACGTCCTGACTTTC. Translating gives CAISESFSDRGPSGANVLTF.